This T cell receptor (beta chain) was found in a study of shared clonotypes between healthy human individuals. Using immunoSEQ multiplex PCR, the repertoire was profiled, and TCRdb retains in-frame clones only, with some absent. Among about 1.1 million clones listed, approximately 78% were seen once. This CDR3 is 14 amino acids long. V gave up 5 bases and J gave up 8 bases, with 15 bases separating them. CDR1 and CDR2 (germline): SNHLY, FYNNEI. The sample holds a few counts of this clone. This sequence was found in a man younger than 35 in good health. Some clones in this sample may be carry-over from other donors' samples. The material sequenced was memory CD4+ T cells from PBMCs. Subset described: CD45RA-negative fraction. The chain uses TRBV2 and TRBJ1-4; a possible D gene is TRBD1 (5 bases). CDR3 loop: CASSFSGGEEKLFF. In DNA form, the CDR3 reads TGTGCCAGCAGTTTTAGCGGGGGTGAAGAAAAACTGTTTTTT.